The T cell receptor beta chain under discussion was sequenced for a study of blood T cell repertoires in COVID-19. CDR3 length equals 12 residues. As processed by the authors: Quantification of nucleated cells was approximated via reference gene primer amplification. Sequencing was performed with immunoSEQ multiplex PCR; in TCRdb, only in-frame clones are kept and a portion is missing. The V and J calls and clone size are taken from that table; D and trimming were inferred from the DNA. The sample contains over 130,000 clones, 76% of which appear only once. About this clone itself: Germline and junction disagree at one end, which may indicate a read error.

The sample was peripheral blood. The TCR comes from a woman of 80 years or more with active or convalescent COVID-19. The J gene is TRBJ1-6, the V gene TRBV5-3, with no clear D. TRBV5-3 is placed among ORFs of uncertain function. Here the CDR3 reads CARSSDNLPLHF. For the CDR3, the DNA is TGTGCCAGAAGCTCAGATAATTTACCCCTCCACTTT.